The 31 T cell receptor beta chains presented below share a single source sample, sequenced in a study of a mutant IDH1 vaccine in newly diagnosed glioma. The method was immunoSEQ multiplex PCR; TCRdb's version includes in-frame clones alone and lacks a portion of them. The table shows roughly 51,000 clones, with roughly 82% occurring only once. These TCRs are of unknown antigen specificity. The time point was: week 5, during vaccination. Topical imiquimod was applied with each vaccine dose, which held 300 ug of mutant IDH1 20-mer peptide. The specimen was PBMCs, collected from a glioma patient whose treatment included an IDH1 peptide vaccine. The receptors originated from a young woman with glioma. Some clones in this sample may be carry-over from other donors' samples.

The V and J genes are TRBV27 and TRBJ2-7; 10 nucleotides align to TRBD2. CDR3 length equals 14 residues. After removal of 5 bases from V and 7 bases from J, the junction contained 8 bases not matched to a gene. Germline CDR1 reads MNHEY; CDR2 reads SMNVEV (reference sequence). The CDR3 nucleotides read TGTGCCAGCAGTCAGCTAGCGGGAGTGGGTGAGCAGTACTTC. As protein: CASSQLAGVGEQYF.

The genes are TRBV25-1 and TRBJ2-7; 9 positions agree with TRBD1. The CDR3 is 15 amino acids. The V segment lost 4 bases and the J segment 1 base; nucleotides outside the gene matches: 5. CDR1 is MGHDK, CDR2 SYGVNS, per germline. The CDR3 DNA sequence: TGTGCCAGCAGTGGGACAGGGGTCCTATCCTACGAGCAGTACTTC. This sequence encodes CASSGTGVLSYEQYF.

This chain links TRBV5-1 with TRBJ1-1, with 7 bases matching TRBD1. There are 12 residues in the CDR3. CDR1 and CDR2 from the germline V gene are SGHRS and YFSETQ. V gave up 5 bases and J gave up 8 bases; unmatched junction bases: 6. In nucleotides, the CDR3 is TGCGCCAGCAGTAACCGGGACAGAGAAGCTTTCTTT. Translation gives CASSNRDREAFF.

This chain uses TRBV7-8 with TRBJ2-7, with 7 bases lining up with TRBD2. The CDR3 runs 15 residues. Unmatched junction bases numbered 5, after V lost 2 bases and J lost 1 base. From germline, CDR1 is SGHVS and CDR2 FQNEAQ. The CDR3 here is CASSLRLAQSYEQYF. CDR3 sequence (DNA): TGTGCCAGCAGCTTAAGACTAGCCCAATCCTACGAGCAGTACTTC.

In DNA form, the CDR3 reads TGTGCCAGCAGCCCCGGGGCAGAGAGACTCCACTCTGGGGCCAACGTCCTGACTTTC. This gives the protein CASSPGAERLHSGANVLTF. The V call is TRBV13, the J call TRBJ2-6, with D tentatively TRBD1 or TRBD2 (5 bases each). The V end lost 5 bases, the J end lost 0 bases, and 20 bases lay between the germline ends. This CDR3 is 19 amino acids long. Germline V gene data show CDR1 as PRHDT and CDR2 as FYEKMQ (reference sequence).

This chain uses TRBV7-9 with TRBJ1-2, with D tentatively TRBD1 (5 bases). V was shortened by 1 base and J by 4 bases, with 10 bases between the two germline ends. This CDR3 contains 14 residues. Germline CDR1 SEHNR, CDR2 FQNEAQ (reference sequence). For the CDR3, the DNA is TGTGCCAGCAGCTTAGTAACAGGCGTCTATGGCTACACCTTC. Encoded protein: CASSLVTGVYGYTF.

The table lists this clone with a count of one. V usage is TRBV28 and J usage is TRBJ1-2; 8 bases line up with TRBD1. There are 14 residues in the CDR3. CDR1 and CDR2 (germline): MDHEN, SYDVKM. Trimming removed 10 bases from V and 1 base from J; junction bases left unmatched: 8. The CDR3 DNA is TGTGCCACCGCATTACAGGGGGTTAACTATGGCTACACCTTC. Translation gives CATALQGVNYGYTF.

This clone was picked up a small number of times. The gene calls are TRBV5-1 and TRBJ1-2; 9 bases align to TRBD1. Losses at the gene ends were 1 base for V and 6 bases for J; bases not matched to a gene: 7. The CDR3 consists of 15 residues. CDR1 and CDR2 from the germline V gene are SGHRS and YFSETQ. CDR3 DNA: TGCGCCAGCAGCTTGATCGGGGACAGGGTGGATGGCTACACCTTC. Protein product: CASSLIGDRVDGYTF. The entire variable domain, with the rest obtained from reference TRBV5-1 and TRBJ1-2, is as follows: KAGVTQTPRYLIKTRGQQVTLSCSPISGHRSVSWYQQTPGQGLQFLFEYFSETQRNKGNFPGRFSGRQFSNSRSEMNVSTLELGDSALYLCASSLIGDRVDGYTFGSGTRLTVV.

This clone was observed a handful of times. This sequence joins TRBV5-6 and TRBJ2-3; 8 bases line up with TRBD1. V shed 4 bases, J shed 6 bases, and the junction held 19 bases outside the gene matches. CDR3 length: 18 amino acids. Germline V CDR1 and CDR2: SGHDT, YYEEEE. CDR3 nucleotide sequence: TGTGCCAGCAGCAGAAAACAAGGCGGAACAGGGGGTCCGGATACGCAGTATTTT. It specifies CASSRKQGGTGGPDTQYF.

The chain employs TRBV7-3 and TRBJ2-1; perhaps TRBD2 as D (5 bases). Trimming left V 1 base short and J 2 bases short, with 15 bases between. CDR1 and CDR2 from the germline V gene are SGHTA and FQGTGA. The CDR3 covers 17 residues. The CDR3 DNA follows: TGTGCCAGCAGCTTAAAACCGCCTAGCAGCCCCTACAATGAGCAGTTCTTC. Translating it yields CASSLKPPSSPYNEQFF.

This clone was counted once. The chain employs TRBV11-2 and TRBJ2-5, with D unresolved. Trimming removed 1 base from V and 0 bases from J, with 9 bases in between. The CDR3 is made up of 15 amino acids. Per germline, CDR1 SGHAT and CDR2 FQNNGV. CDR3 DNA: TGTGCCAGCAGCTTAGGGCCCCAACACCAAGAGACCCAGTACTTC. This codes for CASSLGPQHQETQYF.

The chain is built from TRBV7-8 and TRBJ2-2; D is ambiguous. The germline CDR1 and CDR2 sequences are SGHVS and FQNEAQ. This CDR3 spans 11 amino acids. V gave up 6 bases and J gave up 7 bases, with 6 bases separating them. The CDR3 bases are TGTGCCAGCAGTGGGCGCGGGGAGCTGTTTTTT. The encoded protein is CASSGRGELFF.

In DNA, the CDR3 is TGTGCCAGCAGTTACTCTAGGCAGGCTGTCGCTTTCTTT. Its translation is CASSYSRQAVAFF. The chain joins TRBV6-5 to TRBJ1-1; D ambiguous. CDR1 MNHEY and CDR2 SVGAGI come from the germline V gene. There are 13 residues in the CDR3. Trimming pared 0 bases from V and 11 bases from J, leaving 13 bases between.

This clone was observed a handful of times. The chain joins TRBV2 to TRBJ1-1; D possibly corresponds to TRBD1 (6 bases). Looked up from germline, CDR1 is SNHLY and CDR2 is FYNNEI. Trimming took off 3 bases at V and 6 bases at J, with 20 bases between the two ends. This CDR3 has 16 residues. CDR3 DNA: TGTGCCAGCAGTGATCCCGAACAGAGGGGGAAGTCTGAAGCTTTCTTT. Protein sequence: CASSDPEQRGKSEAFF.

V gene TRBV5-1 combines with J gene TRBJ1-1; tentatively, D is TRBD1 (5 bases). Looked up from germline, CDR1 is SGHRS and CDR2 is YFSETQ. This CDR3 has 13 amino acids. Trimming took 5 bases from V and 1 from J, leaving 9 bases between them. The CDR3 region is CASRSTGNTEAFF. DNA for the CDR3: TGCGCCAGCAGATCAACAGGGAACACTGAAGCTTTCTTT.

The rearrangement uses TRBV29-1 and TRBJ1-5, with 9 bases aligning to TRBD1. The length of the CDR3 is 13 residues. Germline V gene sequence: CDR1 SQVTM, CDR2 ANQGSEA. V shed 4 bases and J 6 bases; nucleotides not matched to a gene: 4. The CDR3 spells CSVAQGAGQPQHF. The CDR3 coding sequence is TGCAGCGTTGCACAGGGGGCGGGTCAGCCCCAGCATTTT.

The V and J genes are TRBV30 and TRBJ2-7; D possibly corresponds to TRBD2 (6 bases). The CDR3 is made up of 12 amino acids. Germline CDR1 and CDR2: GTSNPN and SVGIG (reference sequence). V lost 4 bases and J lost 1, with 8 bases in between. The CDR3 DNA reads as TGTGCCTGGATGGGGGGATCCTACGAGCAGTACTTC. This translates into CAWMGGSYEQYF.

The V gene is TRBV27, the J gene TRBJ2-1; D possibly corresponds to TRBD2 (6 bases). The CDR3 covers 14 residues. V was trimmed by 5 bases and J by 9 bases, leaving 17 bases between them. Germline CDR1 reads MNHEY; CDR2 reads SMNVEV (reference sequence). CDR3 region: CASSRQVMGGEQFF. CDR3 DNA: TGTGCCAGCAGTCGGCAGGTGATGGGGGGTGAGCAGTTCTTC.

CDR3 sequence reads: CASSWDLSYNEQFF. The CDR3 DNA follows: TGTGCCAGCAGCTGGGACCTCTCCTACAATGAGCAGTTCTTC. This chain connects TRBV7-9 to TRBJ2-1; either TRBD1 or TRBD2 may supply D (5 bases each). Trimming stripped 4 bases from V and 0 bases from J, with 7 bases between. The CDR3 has 14 residues. Germline loops: CDR1 SEHNR, CDR2 FQNEAQ (reference sequence).

This chain connects TRBV5-1 to TRBJ2-7; 9 positions match TRBD2. V lost 8 bases and J lost 0; bases outside the gene matches: 3. Germline V CDR1 and CDR2: SGHRS, YFSETQ. CDR3 size: 13 residues. The CDR3 reads CASRLAASYEQYF. In DNA form, the CDR3 reads TGCGCCAGTAGACTAGCGGCCTCCTACGAGCAGTACTTC.

This clone was detected only a few times. The rearrangement joins TRBV6-6 to TRBJ2-7; 9 bases fit TRBD2. Trimming cost V 2 bases and J 3 bases; bases outside gene matches: 5. CDR3 length equals 15 residues. Germline V gene data show CDR1 as MNHNY and CDR2 as SVGAGI (reference sequence). CDR3 sequence reads: CASSYGAGGYYEQYF. The CDR3 coding sequence is TGTGCCAGCAGTTACGGGGCGGGAGGGTACTACGAGCAGTACTTC.

This clone was detected only a few times. The chain recombines TRBV15 with TRBJ1-5; 7 positions agree with TRBD1. Germline V gives CDR1 LNHNV, CDR2 YYDKDF (reference sequence). The J segment lost 7 bases and the V segment lost 1 base, leaving 7 bases of the junction unmatched. The CDR3 is 15 amino acids. CDR3 nucleotide sequence: TGTGCCACCAGCAGAGGAGACAGGGTGGCACAGCCCCAGCATTTT. Protein product: CATSRGDRVAQPQHF.

V usage is TRBV9 and J usage is TRBJ1-3; D is unclear. In germline, CDR1 is SGDLS, CDR2 YYNGEE. The CDR3 consists of 11 residues. Between the trimmed V and J ends, which lost 0 bases and 9 bases, there was a span of 4 bases. The CDR3 is CASSVGGTIYF. The CDR3 nucleotides read TGTGCCAGCAGCGTAGGAGGCACCATATATTTT.

The chain links TRBV2 to TRBJ1-5; 10 nucleotides align to TRBD1. Germline CDR1 and CDR2: SNHLY and FYNNEI. The junction had 2 bases not matched to a gene; V was cut back by 7 bases and J by 5 bases. This CDR3 has 13 amino acids. This CDR3 is CASTGTGDQPQHF. DNA for the CDR3: TGTGCCAGCACCGGGACAGGGGATCAGCCCCAGCATTTT.

This chain joins TRBV19 and TRBJ1-5, with 8 positions matching TRBD1. CDR3 length equals 14 residues. V lost 7 bases and J lost 4; bases outside the gene matches: 6. Germline CDR1 reads LNHDA; CDR2 reads SQIVND (reference sequence). The CDR3 spells CASTLTGGNQPQHF. The CDR3 bases are TGTGCCAGTACCCTAACAGGGGGGAATCAGCCCCAGCATTTT.

V gene TRBV10-2 combines with J gene TRBJ2-3; TRBD2 matches at 9 bases. The germline V gene encodes CDR1 WSHSY and CDR2 SAAADI. The CDR3 extends over 14 amino acids. The trim removed 6 bases at V and 5 bases at J, leaving 6 bases unmatched. The CDR3 loop is CASRTAGGGDTQYF. The CDR3 DNA sequence: TGCGCCAGCAGGACAGCGGGGGGAGGAGATACGCAGTATTTT.

This sequence joins TRBV14 and TRBJ2-3, with 7 bases aligning to TRBD1. The CDR3 length is 13 residues. The ends lost 4 bases at V and 14 bases at J; junction bases unmatched: 12. Germline assignment: CDR1 SGHDN and CDR2 FVKESK. Here the CDR3 DNA reads TGTGCCAGCAGCCGCAGAGGGACAGAGGGCGCGTATTTT. Protein sequence: CASSRRGTEGAYF.

J is TRBJ2-2 and V is TRBV5-6; 8 nucleotides line up with TRBD1. With V trimmed by 0 bases and J by 6 bases, 7 bases remained unmatched. CDR1 and CDR2 from the germline V gene are SGHDT and YYEEEE. CDR3 length: 16 amino acids. The CDR3 region is CASSLAGQGRAGELFF. The CDR3 bases are TGTGCCAGCAGCTTGGCCGGACAGGGTAGGGCCGGGGAGCTGTTTTTT.

This chain links TRBV7-9 with TRBJ1-1; D might be TRBD1 (5 bases). There are 14 residues in the CDR3. The V end lost 5 bases, the J end lost 1 base, and 11 bases lay between the germline ends. CDR1 and CDR2 (germline): SEHNR, FQNEAQ (reference sequence). The CDR3 region is CASSLSRANTEAFF. In DNA, the CDR3 is TGTGCCAGCAGCCTGTCCAGGGCGAACACTGAAGCTTTCTTT.

The chain carries TRBV11-2 and TRBJ2-4; D may be TRBD2 (5 bases). The V and J ends lost 5 bases and 1 base respectively, with 21 bases between them. CDR1 is SGHAT and CDR2 is FQNNGV in the germline V gene. This CDR3 is 18 amino acids long. CDR3 in amino acids: CASSGIRRGIFAKNIQYF. The DNA of the CDR3 is TGTGCCAGCAGCGGGATTAGGCGAGGGATCTTTGCCAAAAACATTCAGTACTTC.

This clone was counted between two and nine times. One end of the junction varies from germline; a read error may be responsible. The chain combines TRBV30 with TRBJ1-2, with D possibly being TRBD1 (5 bases). This CDR3 contains 18 residues. Germline CDR1 GTSNPN, CDR2 SVGIG (reference sequence). The CDR3 sequence is CAWTLPPGRADRNHGYTF. As DNA, the CDR3 is TGTGCCTGGACCCTCCCCCCGGGCAGGGCAGACCGTAACCATGGCTACACCTTC.